The entry that follows covers one T cell receptor beta chain sequence. These data originate in a study of blood T cell repertoires in COVID-19. At the level of the study: The samples span acute and convalescent COVID-19 from the United States, Italy and Spain. T cells, B-cell-depleted T cells, or PBMCs supplied cDNA or gDNA.

The CDR3 contains 12 residues. Germline V CDR1 and CDR2: LNHDA, SQIVND (reference sequence). V was pared by 7 bases and J by 3 bases, with 0 bases of the junction left unmatched. Authors' processing steps: Reference gene primers were amplified, and this amplification served to estimate nucleated cell counts. Produced via immunoSEQ multiplex PCR; TCRdb's table is partial and in-frame only. The V and J calls and clone size are taken from that table; D and trimming were inferred from the DNA. Here the sample spans around 42,000 clones, 70% to 90% being singletons. Sequencing input: peripheral blood. V gene TRBV19 combines with J gene TRBJ2-1; 7 bases align to TRBD2. The source of this sequence is a human donor in a cohort sampled during active COVID-19. The CDR3 reads CASTSGYNEQFF. The CDR3 DNA follows: TGTGCCAGTACTAGCGGCTACAATGAGCAGTTCTTC.